This TCR beta chain came from a study of control samples from healthy donors and cancer patients. This clone was found a few times. Trimming removed 1 base at V and 4 bases at J, with 11 bases between. The CDR3 spans 14 residues. Germline loops: CDR1 LGHDT, CDR2 YNNKEL (reference sequence). Assay: immunoSEQ multiplex PCR; the TCRdb copy retains only in-frame clones and omits some. The data show 100,000 to 150,000 clones, over 75% seen once. This clonotype was obtained from a man between 18 and 29 years old in good health. Input material: blood. The V call is TRBV3-1 (or the pseudogene TRBV3-2), the J call TRBJ2-7, with D hard to call. This CDR3 is CASSQGFTPYEQYF. The CDR3 DNA follows: TGTGCCAGCAGCCAAGGCTTCACTCCTTACGAGCAGTACTTC.